Presented here are 17 T cell receptor beta chains from one specimen sequenced in a study of technical replicates of blood from a handful of donors (dated by TCRdb to about 2017). The library was made by the immunoSEQ multiplex PCR assay. The clones in this table, taken by TCRdb from immuneACCESS, are in-frame only. Not every clone is retained; where verified, under half of the shortfall comes from an unresolved V gene, and the cause of the rest is unknown. Present in this sample are some 83,000 clones, around nine tenths of which were seen just once. In total, the top ten clones hold approximately 0.25% of the sample. The sample comprised T cells isolated from PBMCs. These receptors all come from a human donor in good health.

The gene calls are TRBV13 and TRBJ1-1, with D maybe TRBD1 (5 bases). In germline, CDR1 is PRHDT, CDR2 FYEKMQ (reference sequence). Trimming stripped 4 bases from V and 1 base from J, with 7 bases between. CDR3 length equals 13 residues. This CDR3 reads CASSSGRNTEAFF. The CDR3 DNA sequence: TGTGCCAGCAGCTCAGGGAGGAACACTGAAGCTTTCTTT.

The rearrangement joins TRBV5-4 to TRBJ1-1, with TRBD1 as a possible D gene (6 bases). Germline lookup yields CDR1 SGHNT and CDR2 YYREEE (reference sequence). The CDR3 runs 17 residues. Trimming pared 3 bases from V and 0 bases from J, leaving 18 bases between. The CDR3 loop is CASSSVPQGTMNTEAFF. In DNA form, the CDR3 reads TGTGCCAGCAGCTCGGTACCTCAGGGGACCATGAACACTGAAGCTTTCTTT.

This clone appeared once. V is TRBV10-3 and J is TRBJ1-2; unclear D gene. Between the trimmed V and J ends, which lost 8 bases and 3 bases, there was a span of 16 bases. The CDR3 spans 14 residues. CDR1 ENHRY and CDR2 SYGVKD come from the germline V gene. The CDR3 coding sequence is TGTGCCATCCGGGATGTGAACCTCGACTATGGCTACACCTTC. Protein sequence: CAIRDVNLDYGYTF.

The chain recombines TRBV25-1 with TRBJ1-2; 9 bases are shared with TRBD1. Per the germline V gene, CDR1 is MGHDK and CDR2 is SYGVNS. The CDR3 totals 16 residues. After removal of 4 bases from V and 7 bases from J, the junction contained 13 bases not matched to a gene. CDR3 sequence reads: CASSAEPGTGIRGYTF. CDR3 nucleotide sequence: TGTGCCAGCAGTGCTGAACCCGGGACAGGGATACGTGGCTACACCTTC.

For this clone: One end of the junction does not line up with germline, which may come from a read error. The chain joins TRBV28 to TRBJ2-7; D possibly corresponds to TRBD2 (7 bases). Germline assignment: CDR1 MDHEN and CDR2 SYDVKM. The CDR3 has 13 residues. CDR3 bases: TGTGCCAGCAGCTCAGACGGGGGGCTAGTAATTACCTTC. This codes for CASSSDGGLVITF.

The sample holds one count of this clone. The rearrangement links TRBV7-6 to TRBJ2-1, with D possibly TRBD2 on 5 matching bases. There are 13 residues in the CDR3. The V gene lost 3 bases and the J gene lost 6 bases, with 9 bases spanning the gap. The V gene's germline CDR1 is SGHVS and CDR2 FNYEAQ. The CDR3 nucleotides are TGTGCCAGCAGCTTGTACGGGATCAATGAGCAGTTCTTC. It is translated as CASSLYGINEQFF.

The chain combines TRBV5-6 with TRBJ1-6, with a possible D match to TRBD1 (6 bases). The CDR3 sequence is 17 residues long. Deletions cut 3 bases from V and 3 bases from J, with 16 bases between. Per the germline V gene, CDR1 is SGHDT and CDR2 is YYEEEE. The CDR3 DNA reads TGTGCCAGCAGCTCATGGACAGAAGGGCTCTATAATTCACCCCTCCACTTT. It codes for CASSSWTEGLYNSPLHF. Full variable domain (remainder filled in from reference TRBV5-6 and TRBJ1-6): DAGVTQSPTHLIKTRGQQVTLRCSPKSGHDTVSWYQQALGQGPQFIFQYYEEEERQRGNFPDRFSGHQFPNYSSELNVNALLLGDSALYLCASSSWTEGLYNSPLHFGNGTRLTVT.

The V gene is TRBV12-5, the J gene TRBJ1-1; D gene unclear. The CDR3 loop spans 12 amino acids. Germline V gives CDR1 LGHNT, CDR2 FRNRAP. Trimming cost V 6 bases and J 3 bases, with 8 bases left between them. The CDR3 coding sequence is TGTGCTAGTGGCGGTACGTACACTGAAGCTTTCTTT. Protein product: CASGGTYTEAFF.

The gene calls are TRBV28 and TRBJ2-1; 8 bases match TRBD1. The CDR3 covers 15 residues. CDR1 MDHEN and CDR2 SYDVKM come from the germline V gene. The ends lost 3 bases at V and 3 bases at J; junction bases unmatched: 4. The CDR3 loop is CASSFLDRGYNEQFF. CDR3 bases: TGTGCCAGCAGTTTCCTCGACAGGGGCTACAATGAGCAGTTCTTC.

J is TRBJ1-5 and V is TRBV27; D is perhaps TRBD1 (5 bases). V was clipped by 11 bases and J by 0 bases, with 14 bases between them. The CDR3 runs to 14 residues. Germline CDR1 is MNHEY and CDR2 is SMNVEV (reference sequence). Here the CDR3 DNA reads TGTGCCTCGCGGGGCCCGGTTAGCAATCAGCCCCAGCATTTT. Its protein is CASRGPVSNQPQHF.

The V and J genes are TRBV4-1 and TRBJ2-1; 9 positions agree with TRBD2. Trimming took 1 base from V and 8 from J; bases not matched to a gene: 12. The germline V gene encodes CDR1 MGHRA and CDR2 YSYEKL. CDR3 size: 17 residues. The CDR3, as DNA: TGCGCCAGCAGCCAAGGGCCCCCTCCTAGCGGGACCGATGAGCAGTTCTTC. This codes for CASSQGPPPSGTDEQFF.

J is TRBJ1-1 and V is TRBV27, with 11 positions matching TRBD1. The CDR3 extends over 15 amino acids. J lost 4 bases, V lost 4 bases, and 5 bases had no gene match. Germline values: CDR1 MNHEY, CDR2 SMNVEV (reference sequence). The CDR3 spells CASSSTGQGGTEAFF. The CDR3 nucleotides are TGTGCCAGCAGTTCAACGGGACAGGGGGGCACTGAAGCTTTCTTT.

The chain recombines TRBV7-2 with TRBJ2-7; 7 bases map to TRBD1. Trimming cost V 1 base and J 3 bases; bases outside gene matches: 6. Germline assignment: CDR1 SGHTA and CDR2 FQGNSA. The CDR3 has 15 amino acids. This chain's CDR3 is CASSLVSTGDYEQYF. The CDR3 DNA reads TGTGCCAGCAGCTTAGTATCCACAGGGGACTACGAGCAGTACTTC.

This sequence joins TRBV28 and TRBJ1-5; 7 bases match TRBD1. Trimming took 5 bases from V and 5 from J; bases not matched to a gene: 21. The germline V gene has CDR1 MDHEN and CDR2 SYDVKM. The CDR3 is 19 amino acids. CDR3 loop: CASSPQGFGGQWGYQPQHF. CDR3 in DNA: TGTGCCAGCAGTCCGCAAGGATTTGGGGGACAGTGGGGATATCAGCCCCAGCATTTT. Full variable domain (missing parts from reference TRBV28 and TRBJ1-5): DVKVTQSSRYLVKRTGEKVFLECVQDMDHENMFWYRQDPGLGLRLIYFSYDVKMKEKGDIPEGYSVSREKKERFSLILESASTNQTSMYLCASSPQGFGGQWGYQPQHFGDGTRLSIL.

V is TRBV19 and J is TRBJ2-7, with D possibly TRBD1 on 6 matching bases. The germline gives CDR1 LNHDA, CDR2 SQIVND (reference sequence). This CDR3 is 15 amino acids long. Trimming left V 3 bases short and J 0 bases short, with 12 bases between. Here the CDR3 DNA reads TGTGCCAGTAGTATCCGGACAGAGAGCTCCTACGAGCAGTACTTC. Its protein product is CASSIRTESSYEQYF.

This clone came up a few times. This rearrangement joins TRBV19 to TRBJ2-7, with TRBD1 matching 7 bases. CDR3 length: 14 residues. V gave up 5 bases and J gave up 3 bases; unmatched junction bases: 7. Germline lookup yields CDR1 LNHDA and CDR2 SQIVND (reference sequence). CDR3 coding DNA: TGTGCCAGTAGTGTCCGACAGGGAGTCTACGAGCAGTACTTC. This encodes CASSVRQGVYEQYF.

The chain employs TRBV4-1 and TRBJ1-2; possible D gene TRBD1, 5 bases. CDR1 and CDR2 (germline): MGHRA, YSYEKL. The length of the CDR3 is 14 residues. Trimming pared 0 bases from V and 3 bases from J, leaving 8 bases between. Written as DNA, the CDR3 is TGCGCCAGCAGCCAAGACAGGGATGACTATGGCTACACCTTC. This encodes CASSQDRDDYGYTF.